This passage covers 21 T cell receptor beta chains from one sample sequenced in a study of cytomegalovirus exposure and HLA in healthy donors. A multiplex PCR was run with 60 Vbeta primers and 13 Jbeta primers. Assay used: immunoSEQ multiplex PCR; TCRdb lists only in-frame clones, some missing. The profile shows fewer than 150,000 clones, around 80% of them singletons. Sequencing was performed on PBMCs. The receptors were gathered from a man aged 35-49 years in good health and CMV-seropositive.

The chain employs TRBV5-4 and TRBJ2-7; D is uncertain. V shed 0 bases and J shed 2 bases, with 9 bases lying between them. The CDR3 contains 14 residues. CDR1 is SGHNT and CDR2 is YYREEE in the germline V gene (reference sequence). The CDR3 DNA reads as TGTGCCAGCAGCTTGGAACGGGTCCCCTACGAGCAGTACTTC. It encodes CASSLERVPYEQYF.

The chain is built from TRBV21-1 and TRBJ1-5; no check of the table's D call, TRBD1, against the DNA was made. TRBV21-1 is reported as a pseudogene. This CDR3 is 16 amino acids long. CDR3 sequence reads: CASSKEPDRRRQPQHF. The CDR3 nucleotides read TGTGCCAGCAGCAAAGAACCGGACAGGAGACGACAGCCCCAGCATTTT.

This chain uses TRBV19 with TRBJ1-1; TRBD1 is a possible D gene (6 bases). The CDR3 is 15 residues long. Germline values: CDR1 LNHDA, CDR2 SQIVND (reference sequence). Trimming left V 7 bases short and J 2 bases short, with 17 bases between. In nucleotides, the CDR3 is TGTGCCAGTACCTTAGGGATCGGGACAAACACTGAAGCTTTCTTT. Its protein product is CASTLGIGTNTEAFF.

CDR3: CASTLNRASSSYEQYF. The CDR3 bases are TGTGCCAGCACCCTTAACAGGGCTTCAAGCTCCTACGAGCAGTACTTC. The chain is built from TRBV28 and TRBJ2-7; the D gene is possibly TRBD1 (6 bases). CDR1 and CDR2 from the germline V gene are MDHEN and SYDVKM. The V and J ends lost 7 bases and 0 bases respectively, with 19 bases between them. This CDR3 contains 16 residues.

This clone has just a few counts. The CDR3 is CAWRGPGTGSYEQYF. The CDR3 nucleotides read TGTGCCTGGAGGGGGCCGGGGACAGGGAGCTACGAGCAGTACTTC. This sequence joins TRBV30 and TRBJ2-7, with 9 nucleotides matching TRBD1. CDR1 and CDR2 from the germline V gene are GTSNPN and SVGIG (reference sequence). The CDR3 extends over 15 amino acids. V shed 3 bases, J shed 3 bases, and the junction held 9 bases outside the gene matches.

Here the CDR3 reads CASSYDMGYGYTF. DNA for the CDR3: TGTGCCAGCAGTTACGACATGGGCTATGGCTACACCTTC. This sequence joins TRBV6-5 and TRBJ1-2; D is undetermined. Germline values: CDR1 MNHEY, CDR2 SVGAGI. V lost 2 bases, J lost 4 bases, and 8 bases lay in between. CDR3 size: 13 residues.

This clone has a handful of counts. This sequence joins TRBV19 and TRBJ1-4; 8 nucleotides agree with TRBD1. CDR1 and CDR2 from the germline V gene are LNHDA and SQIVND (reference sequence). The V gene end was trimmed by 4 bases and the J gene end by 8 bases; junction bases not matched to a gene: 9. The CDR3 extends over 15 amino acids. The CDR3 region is CASSTPLRDREKLFF. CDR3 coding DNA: TGTGCCAGTAGTACCCCTCTTCGGGACAGGGAAAAACTGTTTTTT.

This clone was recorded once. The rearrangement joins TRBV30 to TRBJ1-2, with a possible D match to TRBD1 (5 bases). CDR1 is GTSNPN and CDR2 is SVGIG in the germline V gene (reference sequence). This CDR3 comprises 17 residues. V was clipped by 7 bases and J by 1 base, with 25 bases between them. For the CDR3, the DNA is TGTGCCTTTTTACCTCAGGGCCCTAACAACCTTAACTATGGCTACACCTTC. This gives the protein CAFLPQGPNNLNYGYTF.

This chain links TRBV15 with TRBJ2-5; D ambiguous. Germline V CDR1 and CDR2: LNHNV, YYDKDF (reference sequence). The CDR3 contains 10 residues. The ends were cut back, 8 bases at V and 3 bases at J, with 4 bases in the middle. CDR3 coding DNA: TGTGCCACCGGAGAAGAGACCCAGTACTTC. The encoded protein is CATGEETQYF.

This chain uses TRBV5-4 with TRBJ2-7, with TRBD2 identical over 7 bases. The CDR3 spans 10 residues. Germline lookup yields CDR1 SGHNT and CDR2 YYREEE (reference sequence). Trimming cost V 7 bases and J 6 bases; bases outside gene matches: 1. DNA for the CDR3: TGTGCCAGCGGGACTACCGAGCAGTACTTC. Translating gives CASGTTEQYF.

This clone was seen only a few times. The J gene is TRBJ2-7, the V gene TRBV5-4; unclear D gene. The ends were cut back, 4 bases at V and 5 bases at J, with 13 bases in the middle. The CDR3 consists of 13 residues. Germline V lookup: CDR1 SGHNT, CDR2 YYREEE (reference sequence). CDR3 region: CASSPRHENEQYF. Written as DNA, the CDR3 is TGTGCCAGCAGCCCACGACACGAGAACGAGCAGTACTTC.

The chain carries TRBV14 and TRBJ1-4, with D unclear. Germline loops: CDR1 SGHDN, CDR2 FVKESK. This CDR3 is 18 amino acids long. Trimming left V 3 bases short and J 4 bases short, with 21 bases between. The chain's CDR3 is CASSHLPLRQGINEKLFF. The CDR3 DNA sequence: TGTGCCAGCAGCCACCTTCCCTTACGACAAGGAATTAATGAAAAACTGTTTTTT.

The CDR3 nucleotides are TGTGCCAGCAGCCGGGACAGGGCATCCTATAATTCACCCCTCCACTTT. This encodes CASSRDRASYNSPLHF. The V and J genes are TRBV5-4 and TRBJ1-6; 9 bases agree with TRBD1. The germline gives CDR1 SGHNT, CDR2 YYREEE (reference sequence). After removal of 4 bases from V and 1 base from J, the junction contained 3 bases not matched to a gene. The length of the CDR3 is 16 residues. Supplemented by reference TRBV5-4 and TRBJ1-6, the full variable domain reads ETGVTQSPTHLIKTRGQQVTLRCSSQSGHNTVSWYQQALGQGPQFIFQYYREEENGRGNFPPRFSGLQFPNYSSELNVNALELDDSALYLCASSRDRASYNSPLHFGNGTRLTVT.

The CDR3 loop is CASSEMGAPLHF. The DNA of the CDR3 is TGTGCCAGCAGCGAGATGGGCGCCCCCCTCCACTTT. The chain has TRBV5-6 and TRBJ1-6, with no clear D. Germline V gives CDR1 SGHDT, CDR2 YYEEEE. Trimming removed 4 bases at V and 13 bases at J, with 12 bases between. The CDR3 totals 12 residues.

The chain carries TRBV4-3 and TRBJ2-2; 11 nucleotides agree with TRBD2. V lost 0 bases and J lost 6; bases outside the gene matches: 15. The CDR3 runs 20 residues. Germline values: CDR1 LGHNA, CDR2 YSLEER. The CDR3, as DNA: TGCGCCAGCAGCCAAGATGGGGAGGTAGCGGGAGGGTTAAGGCCCGGGGAGCTGTTTTTT. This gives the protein CASSQDGEVAGGLRPGELFF.

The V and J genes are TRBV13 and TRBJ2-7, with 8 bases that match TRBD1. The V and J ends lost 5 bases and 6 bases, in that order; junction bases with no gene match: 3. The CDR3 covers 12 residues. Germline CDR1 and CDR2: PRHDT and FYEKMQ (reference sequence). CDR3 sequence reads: CASSQQGGEQYF. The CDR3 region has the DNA TGTGCCAGCAGCCAACAGGGGGGCGAGCAGTACTTC. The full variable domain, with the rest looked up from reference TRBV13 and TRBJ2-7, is AAGVIQSPRHLIKEKRETATLKCYPIPRHDTVYWYQQGPGQDPQFLISFYEKMQSDKGSIPDRFSAQQFSDYHSELNMSSLELGDSALYFCASSQQGGEQYFGPGTRLTVT.

The CDR3 coding sequence is TGTGCCAGCAGCGTTAAAAGCGGGAGAAAAACTAGCACAGATACGCAGTATTTT. Amino acids: CASSVKSGRKTSTDTQYF. The chain couples TRBV9 to TRBJ2-3; 8 positions match TRBD2. This CDR3 comprises 18 residues. CDR1 SGDLS and CDR2 YYNGEE come from the germline V gene. V dropped 2 bases and J dropped 0; count of bases not matched to a gene: 11.

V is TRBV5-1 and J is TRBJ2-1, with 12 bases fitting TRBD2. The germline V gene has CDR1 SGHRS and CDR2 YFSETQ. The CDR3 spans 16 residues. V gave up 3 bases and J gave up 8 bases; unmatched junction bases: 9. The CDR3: CASSSDTSGRIHEQFF. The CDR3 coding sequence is TGCGCCAGCAGCTCGGATACTAGCGGGAGGATCCATGAGCAGTTCTTC.

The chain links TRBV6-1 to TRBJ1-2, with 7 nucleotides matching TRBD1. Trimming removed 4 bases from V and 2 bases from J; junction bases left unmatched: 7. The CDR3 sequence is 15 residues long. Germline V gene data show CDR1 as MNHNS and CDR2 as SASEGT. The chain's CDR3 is CASSGGQSKNYGYTF. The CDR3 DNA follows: TGTGCCAGCAGTGGGGGACAGTCGAAGAACTATGGCTACACCTTC.

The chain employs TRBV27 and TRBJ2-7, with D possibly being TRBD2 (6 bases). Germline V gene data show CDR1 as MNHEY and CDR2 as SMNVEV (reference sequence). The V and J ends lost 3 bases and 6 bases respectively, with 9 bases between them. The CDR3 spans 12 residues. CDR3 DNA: TGTGCCAGCAGTTTGTTCGGGGGCGAGCAGTACTTC. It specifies CASSLFGGEQYF.

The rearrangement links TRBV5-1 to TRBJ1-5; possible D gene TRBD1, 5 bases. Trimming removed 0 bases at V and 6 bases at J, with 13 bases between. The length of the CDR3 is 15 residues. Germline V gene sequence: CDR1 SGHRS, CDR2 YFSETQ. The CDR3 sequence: CASSLAGGWSQPQHF. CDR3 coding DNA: TGCGCCAGCAGCTTGGCCGGGGGTTGGAGTCAGCCCCAGCATTTT. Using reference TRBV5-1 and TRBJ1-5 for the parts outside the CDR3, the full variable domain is KAGVTQTPRYLIKTRGQQVTLSCSPISGHRSVSWYQQTPGQGLQFLFEYFSETQRNKGNFPGRFSGRQFSNSRSEMNVSTLELGDSALYLCASSLAGGWSQPQHFGDGTRLSIL.